The 23 T cell receptor beta chains in this list originate from one sample, sequenced in a study of cytomegalovirus exposure and HLA in healthy donors. The PCR had 60 Vbeta and 13 Jbeta primers. Sequenced by immunoSEQ multiplex PCR; TCRdb stores in-frame clones only, minus some. The data show under 200,000 clones, with around 74% seen just once and around 2.5% held by the top ten. Sample: PBMCs. Source of these receptors: a female donor in good health and CMV-seronegative.

Here the CDR3 DNA reads TGTGCCAGCAGCTCCGGGACAGGGGGCCACAATGAGCAGTTCTTC. It encodes CASSSGTGGHNEQFF. This sequence joins TRBV7-2 and TRBJ2-1; 12 nucleotides align to TRBD1. V was pared by 4 bases and J by 5 bases, with 3 bases of the junction left unmatched. Germline CDR1 is SGHTA and CDR2 is FQGNSA. The CDR3 runs 15 residues.

This chain joins TRBV19 and TRBJ2-7; the match to TRBD2 covers 9 bases. The germline V gene encodes CDR1 LNHDA and CDR2 SQIVND (reference sequence). V lost 4 bases and J lost 1; bases outside the gene matches: 8. There are 16 residues in the CDR3. As DNA, the CDR3 is TGTGCCAGTAGTAGTGCAGGGAGCGGGGGGTCCTACGAGCAGTACTTC. Amino acids: CASSSAGSGGSYEQYF.

Note on this clone: Other nucleotide sequences in the sample specify the same CDR3. V and J are TRBV7-8 and TRBJ2-5; the D gene is possibly TRBD2 (6 bases). Trimming stripped 5 bases from V and 0 bases from J, with 10 bases between. The CDR3 is 14 amino acids. Germline-derived CDR1 and CDR2 are SGHVS and FQNEAQ. In nucleotides, the CDR3 is TGTGCCAGCAGCCGCCGGGGGTACCAAGAGACCCAGTACTTC. Translating gives CASSRRGYQETQYF.

CDR3 in DNA: TGTGCCAGCAGCCAAGCGGGACCGGGAGCTCAGGGCTACACCTTC. Translation: CASSQAGPGAQGYTF. The chain joins TRBV14 to TRBJ1-2; D perhaps matches TRBD1 (5 bases). CDR1 and CDR2 from the germline V gene are SGHDN and FVKESK. V lost 1 base to trimming and J lost 8 bases, with 17 bases between them. This CDR3 has 15 amino acids.

The CDR3 bases are TGTGCCAGCAGCGTCGGAGCGGGAGGGCCCCCCTACAATGAGCAGTTCTTC. It specifies CASSVGAGGPPYNEQFF. The chain is built from TRBV9 and TRBJ2-1; 10 nucleotides line up with TRBD2. Germline V gene data show CDR1 as SGDLS and CDR2 as YYNGEE. Germline trimming cut 2 bases from V and 2 bases from J; bases unmatched to any gene: 7. The CDR3 runs 17 residues.

Only one count was recorded for this clone. This chain uses TRBV6-5 with TRBJ2-5; 8 bases are shared with TRBD2. The CDR3 sequence is 14 residues long. J was trimmed by 11 bases and V by 6 bases; bases with no gene match: 14. Germline values: CDR1 MNHEY, CDR2 SVGAGI. The CDR3 reads CASSTGGEGMEQYF. The CDR3 nucleotides are TGTGCCAGCAGCACGGGGGGGGAAGGCATGGAGCAGTACTTC.

This rearrangement joins TRBV27 to TRBJ2-2, with 8 positions matching TRBD1. V shed 6 bases, J shed 1 base, and the junction held 4 bases outside the gene matches. Looked up from germline, CDR1 is MNHEY and CDR2 is SMNVEV (reference sequence). The CDR3 covers 15 residues. CDR3 sequence: CASRRGQGNTGELFF. The CDR3 DNA reads TGTGCCAGCAGGCGCGGACAGGGGAACACCGGGGAGCTGTTTTTT.

The CDR3 protein is CASPPGHDRGGGYTF. CDR3 nucleotide sequence: TGTGCCAGCCCCCCGGGGCACGACAGGGGGGGAGGCTACACCTTC. V usage is TRBV6-1 and J usage is TRBJ1-2; 9 positions match TRBD1. From germline, CDR1 is MNHNS and CDR2 SASEGT. The length of the CDR3 is 15 residues. Unmatched junction bases numbered 15, after V lost 8 bases and J lost 8 bases.

Only one count was recorded for this clone. The rearrangement uses TRBV28 and TRBJ1-5; D is unresolved. The CDR3 length is 14 residues. CDR1 and CDR2 from the germline V gene are MDHEN and SYDVKM. Trimming pared 3 bases from V and 3 bases from J, leaving 9 bases between. CDR3 in amino acids: CASSLLQHNQPQHF. In nucleotides, the CDR3 is TGTGCCAGCAGTTTGCTACAGCACAATCAGCCCCAGCATTTT.

The chain recombines TRBV9 with TRBJ1-1, with 7 bases that match TRBD1. Germline CDR1 reads SGDLS; CDR2 reads YYNGEE. This CDR3 spans 13 amino acids. V lost 0 bases and J lost 7; bases outside the gene matches: 3. As DNA, the CDR3 is TGTGCCAGCAGCGTAGCTGGGACAGTTGAAGCTTTCTTT. Translation gives CASSVAGTVEAFF.

This clone was observed a single time. This rearrangement joins TRBV7-8 to TRBJ2-5, with 13 bases identical to TRBD2. With the DNA end fitting TRBJ2-7 better, the J assignment may be wrong. In germline, CDR1 is SGHVS, CDR2 FQNEAQ. The CDR3 is made up of 15 amino acids. CDR3 in amino acids: CASSELAGGDYEQYF. CDR3 DNA sequence: TGTGCCAGCAGCGAACTAGCGGGAGGGGACTACGAGCAGTACTTC.

V and J are TRBV7-8 and TRBJ1-3; TRBD1 might be the D (6 bases). V lost 1 base, J lost 3 bases, and 16 bases lay in between. The CDR3 has 17 amino acids. Germline V CDR1 and CDR2: SGHVS, FQNEAQ. The CDR3, as DNA: TGTGCCAGCAGCTTAGACAGGGTTGCGACGTTTGGAAACACCATATATTTT. It specifies CASSLDRVATFGNTIYF.

V is TRBV27 and J is TRBJ2-7; tentatively, D is TRBD2 (6 bases). CDR1 and CDR2 (germline): MNHEY, SMNVEV (reference sequence). The CDR3 is 12 residues long. Trimming took off 8 bases at V and 3 bases at J, with 11 bases between the two ends. The chain's CDR3 is CASGLASYEQYF. In nucleotides, the CDR3 is TGTGCCAGCGGCCTAGCGAGCTACGAGCAGTACTTC.

The V gene is TRBV4-2, the J gene TRBJ1-5; perhaps TRBD1 as D (6 bases). V was clipped by 4 bases and J by 1 base, with 20 bases between them. From germline, CDR1 is LGHNA and CDR2 YNFKEQ. CDR3 size: 18 residues. CDR3 in DNA: TGTGCCAGCAGCCCCCTAGGCGCGGGGGCGCGAAGCAATCAGCCCCAGCATTTT. Encoded protein: CASSPLGAGARSNQPQHF.

The CDR3 nucleotides read TGCGCCAGCAGCTTGGGGACAGGTAGCAATCAGCCCCAGCATTTT. This encodes CASSLGTGSNQPQHF. The rearrangement links TRBV5-1 to TRBJ1-5; 7 bases are shared with TRBD1. The CDR3 covers 15 residues. Germline CDR1 reads SGHRS; CDR2 reads YFSETQ. After removal of 0 bases from V and 0 bases from J, the junction contained 0 bases not matched to a gene.

V gene TRBV14 combines with J gene TRBJ1-5, with D unresolved. Germline CDR1 reads SGHDN; CDR2 reads FVKESK. Trimming removed 6 bases at V and 0 bases at J, with 15 bases between. The CDR3 is 16 residues long. CDR3 sequence: CASRASAPLSNQPQHF. As DNA, the CDR3 is TGTGCCAGCAGAGCGTCGGCCCCCCTTAGCAATCAGCCCCAGCATTTT.

This rearrangement joins TRBV5-1 to TRBJ2-5, with 7 bases fitting TRBD1. Unmatched junction bases numbered 15, after V lost 3 bases and J lost 4 bases. Germline CDR1 SGHRS, CDR2 YFSETQ. This CDR3 region has 17 residues. CDR3 coding DNA: TGCGCCAGCAGCTCGGGTAATGGAGGACAGGCAATAGAGACCCAGTACTTC. This encodes CASSSGNGGQAIETQYF. Using reference TRBV5-1 and TRBJ2-5 for the parts outside the CDR3, the full variable domain is KAGVTQTPRYLIKTRGQQVTLSCSPISGHRSVSWYQQTPGQGLQFLFEYFSETQRNKGNFPGRFSGRQFSNSRSEMNVSTLELGDSALYLCASSSGNGGQAIETQYFGPGTRLLVL.

The chain has TRBV7-2 and TRBJ1-2; D is possibly TRBD1 (6 bases). V lost 7 bases and J lost 9, with 18 bases in between. There are 13 residues in the CDR3. Germline-derived CDR1 and CDR2 are SGHTA and FQGNSA. The CDR3 is CASNDKRGASYTF. Here the CDR3 DNA reads TGTGCCAGCAACGACAAACGGGGGGCCAGCTACACCTTC.

The chain combines TRBV5-1 with TRBJ2-1; D uncertain. Germline V gives CDR1 SGHRS, CDR2 YFSETQ. The V end was cut by 4 bases, the J end by 8 bases, with 16 bases between. This CDR3 has 14 amino acids. CDR3 nucleotide sequence: TGCGCCAGCAGCGGCGACTCACTTACGGATGAGCAGTTCTTC. It specifies CASSGDSLTDEQFF.

This chain uses TRBV29-1 with TRBJ1-1, with unresolved D. CDR3 size: 13 residues. CDR1 SQVTM and CDR2 ANQGSEA come from the germline V gene. The CDR3 spells CSVRSLGNTEAFF. CDR3 nucleotides: TGCAGTGTTCGAAGTCTCGGGAACACTGAAGCTTTCTTT.

This clone was observed a few times. J is TRBJ2-2 and V is TRBV4-3, with D hard to call. Trimming took off 5 bases at V and 7 bases at J, with 14 bases between the two ends. Per germline, CDR1 LGHNA and CDR2 YSLEER. The CDR3 consists of 14 residues. CDR3: CASSGRKWIGELFF. The CDR3 nucleotides read TGCGCCAGCAGCGGGCGTAAGTGGATCGGGGAGCTGTTTTTT.

The DNA of the CDR3 is TGTGCCAGCTCACCACGCGGGAGGGCCACAGATACGCAGTATTTT. It translates to CASSPRGRATDTQYF. This chain uses TRBV18 with TRBJ2-3; 9 nucleotides line up with TRBD2. The CDR3 runs 15 residues. After removal of 1 base from V and 2 bases from J, the junction contained 1 base not matched to a gene. CDR1 and CDR2 (germline): KGHSH, LQKENI.

The CDR3 nucleotides are TGCGCCAGCAGCCAAGAGGGACTCGTAAAAGAGACCCAGTACTTC. Amino acids: CASSQEGLVKETQYF. The chain joins TRBV4-1 to TRBJ2-5; tentative D call: TRBD2 (6 bases). The CDR3 covers 15 residues. Trimming took off 0 bases at V and 3 bases at J, with 11 bases between the two ends. Germline CDR1 MGHRA, CDR2 YSYEKL.